The table lists the clone carrying this T cell receptor (beta chain) with a count of one. Other nucleotide sequences from this sample produce the same CDR3. Per the study methods: The authors estimated nucleated cell counts from reference gene primer amplification. The repertoire was sequenced with immunoSEQ multiplex PCR; TCRdb's copy has only in-frame clones and lacks some. That table is the source of V, J and clone size, and D and trimming were worked out from the DNA. The sample has 40,000 to 45,000 clones; roughly 69% are singletons. This sample was included in a study of blood T cell repertoires in COVID-19. The germline V and J ends were trimmed by 0 bases and 1 base, with 7 bases remaining between them. CDR1 and CDR2 from the germline V gene are SGDLS and YYNGEE. The CDR3 has 14 amino acids.

Sequenced material: peripheral blood. The chain joins TRBV9 to TRBJ1-1; D perhaps matches TRBD1 (5 bases). This TCR was recovered from an elderly man with acute or convalescent COVID-19. CDR3 in DNA: TGTGCCAGCAGCGTAGGGGGCTCGAACACTGAAGCTTTCTTT. It codes for CASSVGGSNTEAFF.